A selection of T cell receptor beta chains follows, all from one sample in a study of CD8 T cells in Susac syndrome. Each CDR3 protein gets one entry after TCRdb re-called the immunoSEQ multiplex PCR reads with MiXCR. The sample holds 190,000 or so distinct CDR3 sequences, over 90% seen once. Sequencing was carried out using CD4+ T cells from PBMCs. The source is a human donor with multiple sclerosis. Both conserved end residues are part of each CDR3. The D gene is left open where the match is weak. Only some rows state a clone size, as once, few, many or a class for expanded clones.

TRBJ2-4,TRBV12-3/TRBV12-4,TRBD2,.,CASSGPKSGGPFGKNIQYF,TGTGCCAGCAGTGGACCCAAGAGCGGGGGGCCTTTCGGCAAAAACATTCAGTACTTC
TRBJ2-7,TRBV5-6,.,few,CASSGPREQYF,TGTGCCAGCAGTGGTCCTCGGGAGCAGTACTTC
TRBJ2-7,TRBV4-1,.,.,CASSQVTAYEQYF,TGCGCCAGCAGCCAAGTCACCGCCTACGAGCAGTACTTC
TRBJ2-7,TRBV12-3/TRBV12-4,.,once,CASSLSSEQYF,TGTGCCAGCAGTCTTTCGTCCGAGCAGTACTTC
TRBJ1-5,TRBV20-1,.,.,CSARDFRGNQPQHF,TGCAGTGCTAGAGATTTTCGGGGCAATCAGCCCCAGCATTTT
TRBJ2-7,TRBV14,.,.,CASSRDIWNSVAGEQYF,TGTGCCAGCAGCCGGGACATTTGGAATTCGGTCGCGGGAGAGCAGTACTTC
TRBJ1-2,TRBV27,.,.,CASSSVLGNYGYTF,TGTGCCAGCAGTTCCGTATTGGGGAACTATGGCTACACCTTC
TRBJ1-2,TRBV29-1,TRBD1,.,CSAPIDRGRGGYTF,TGCAGCGCACCGATTGACAGGGGGCGGGGTGGCTACACCTTC
TRBJ1-5,TRBV3-1,.,.,CASSQRGQPQHF,TGTGCCAGCAGCCAACGGGGGCAGCCCCAGCATTTT
TRBJ2-1,TRBV12-3/TRBV12-4,.,.,CASSTYRAPRTNEQFF,TGTGCCAGCAGCACCTACAGGGCTCCACGGACGAATGAGCAGTTCTTC
TRBJ1-1,TRBV27,.,.,CASSNPDRPREAFF,TGTGCCAGCAGTAATCCCGACAGACCCCGTGAAGCTTTCTTT
TRBJ2-4,TRBV27,.,once,CASRPLTKNIQYF,TGTGCCAGCAGGCCCTTAACCAAAAACATTCAGTACTTC
TRBJ2-3,TRBV12-3/TRBV12-4,TRBD1,.,CASSSLTGGDRWTQYF,TGTGCCAGCAGTTCCCTGACAGGGGGGGACAGGTGGACGCAGTATTTT
TRBJ2-7,TRBV4-2,TRBD2,.,CASSRLLGTSGRDYEQYF,TGTGCCAGCAGCCGACTTTTGGGGACTAGCGGGCGGGACTACGAGCAGTACTTC
TRBJ1-1,TRBV27,.,.,CASSLGLMNTEAFF,TGTGCCAGCAGTTTAGGTTTGATGAACACTGAAGCTTTCTTT
TRBJ2-2,TRBV3-1,TRBD1,.,CASRLGTEDNTGELFF,TGTGCCAGCAGGCTGGGGACAGAGGACAACACCGGGGAGCTGTTTTTT
TRBJ2-3,TRBV4-2,.,once,CASSQEGRPTDTQYF,TGTGCCAGCAGCCAAGAGGGGCGGCCCACAGATACGCAGTATTTT
TRBJ2-7,TRBV20-1,.,.,CSAAGQTYEQYF,TGCAGTGCCGCGGGACAGACCTACGAGCAGTACTTC
TRBJ2-2,TRBV3-1,.,.,CASSLSVAAGGLFF,TGTGCCAGCAGCTTATCGGTCGCGGCAGGAGGGCTGTTTTTT
TRBJ1-5,TRBV6-6,.,.,CASNRGGDQPQHF,TGTGCCAGCAACCGGGGAGGGGATCAGCCCCAGCATTTT
TRBJ2-1,TRBV5-4,.,.,CASSLRAGRFDEQFF,TGTGCCAGCAGCTTGAGGGCAGGGAGGTTTGATGAGCAGTTCTTC
TRBJ1-1,TRBV5-1,.,.,CASSFGVEAEAFF,TGCGCCAGCAGCTTCGGGGTGGAGGCTGAAGCTTTCTTT
TRBJ2-1,TRBV27,TRBD1,.,CASSRRQGGRHNEQFF,TGTGCCAGCAGTCGCCGACAGGGGGGTAGACACAATGAGCAGTTCTTC
TRBJ2-5,TRBV29-1,.,.,CSVLRGETQYF,TGCAGCGTCCTCAGGGGTGAGACCCAGTACTTC
TRBJ2-5,TRBV7-3,TRBD2,.,CASSPTPPTSGGEETQYF,TGTGCCAGCAGCCCCACACCCCCGACTAGCGGGGGGGAAGAGACCCAGTACTTC
TRBJ1-2,TRBV18,.,.,CASSSRDTDGYTF,TGTGCCAGCTCATCCCGGGACACCGATGGCTACACCTTC
TRBJ2-2,TRBV30,.,.,CATAGDSNTGELFF,TGTGCCACCGCAGGGGATTCGAACACCGGGGAGCTGTTTTTT
TRBJ2-1,TRBV30,.,.,CALAYNEQFF,TGTGCCTTAGCCTACAATGAGCAGTTCTTC
TRBJ2-7,TRBV20-1,.,.,CSARAPGARAGGGQYF,TGCAGTGCTAGAGCCCCAGGGGCCCGGGCTGGAGGTGGGCAGTACTTC
TRBJ2-1,TRBV5-4,.,.,CASSLATGTAGYNEQFF,TGTGCCAGCAGCTTGGCCACCGGGACGGCCGGCTACAATGAGCAGTTCTTC
TRBJ2-3,TRBV7-9,TRBD2,once,CASSPPSGSNADTQYF,TGTGCCAGCAGTCCCCCTAGCGGGAGTAATGCAGATACGCAGTATTTT
TRBJ2-1,TRBV29-1,TRBD2,.,CSSGGLAGVNEQFF,TGCAGCTCTGGGGGACTAGCGGGGGTTAATGAGCAGTTCTTC
TRBJ2-3,TRBV5-5,TRBD2,.,CASSSGLAGTLTDTQYF,TGTGCCAGCAGCTCCGGACTAGCGGGGACACTCACAGATACGCAGTATTTT
TRBJ2-1,TRBV12-3/TRBV12-4,.,once,CASSSGSPPEQFF,TGTGCCAGCAGTTCCGGGAGCCCGCCCGAGCAGTTCTTC
TRBJ1-2,TRBV15,.,.,CATSRDREGPARAF,TGTGCCACCAGCAGAGATCGGGAGGGTCCCGCTAGGGCCTTC
TRBJ1-1,TRBV7-2,.,.,CASSSYLAGTTEAFF,TGTGCCAGCAGCTCATATCTAGCTGGGACGACTGAAGCTTTCTTT
TRBJ1-5,TRBV20-1,TRBD1,.,CSARAQRTGWSGLPQHF,TGCAGTGCTAGAGCTCAACGGACAGGGTGGTCCGGTTTGCCCCAGCATTTT
TRBJ2-1,TRBV4-1,TRBD2,.,CASSHLYSGSSYNEQFF,TGCGCCAGCAGCCACCTCTATAGCGGGAGCTCCTACAATGAGCAGTTCTTC
TRBJ2-5,TRBV7-7,TRBD1,once,CASSTGGETQYF,TGTGCTAGCAGCACAGGGGGAGAGACCCAGTACTTC
TRBJ2-1,TRBV12-3/TRBV12-4,TRBD1,.,CASSSGQAAYNEQFF,TGTGCCAGCAGTTCCGGACAGGCTGCCTACAATGAGCAGTTCTTC
TRBJ2-1,TRBV24-1,.,.,CATSDLGTAYNEQFF,TGTGCCACCAGTGATCTCGGGACCGCATACAATGAGCAGTTCTTC
TRBJ2-7,TRBV7-8,TRBD1,.,CASSPNRDRPDEQYF,TGTGCCAGCAGCCCCAACCGGGACAGGCCAGACGAGCAGTACTTC
TRBJ2-2,TRBV29-1,TRBD2,.,CSAGGGRNTGELFF,TGCAGCGCAGGCGGCGGGAGGAACACCGGGGAGCTGTTTTTT
TRBJ2-5,TRBV9,.,.,CASSPSQGWGETQYF,TGTGCCAGCAGCCCGAGCCAGGGCTGGGGGGAGACCCAGTACTTC
TRBJ2-3,TRBV9,TRBD1,.,CASSERDRGGTDTQYF,TGTGCCAGCAGCGAGAGGGACAGGGGAGGCACAGATACGCAGTATTTT
TRBJ2-1,TRBV20-1,.,.,CSARSVGEQFF,TGCAGTGCTAGGTCAGTAGGAGAGCAGTTCTTC
TRBJ2-7,TRBV9,TRBD2,.,CASSVGPSGTYEQYF,TGTGCCAGCAGCGTAGGCCCTAGCGGAACCTACGAGCAGTACTTC
TRBJ2-7,TRBV6-1,.,once,CATQDPSTNEQYF,TGTGCCACCCAAGACCCGTCTACTAACGAGCAGTACTTC
TRBJ1-2,TRBV30,.,few,CAWSGELYIYTF,TGTGCCTGGAGTGGCGAACTCTACATCTACACCTTC
TRBJ1-4,TRBV3-1,.,.,CASSQDLTALNEKLFF,TGTGCCAGCAGCCAAGACCTGACAGCTCTAAATGAAAAACTGTTTTTT
TRBJ1-6,TRBV6-5,TRBD1,once,CASSYDRGDSPLHF,TGTGCCAGCAGTTACGACAGGGGGGATTCACCCCTCCACTTT
TRBJ1-2,TRBV5-6,.,.,CASSWERRVVYGYTF,TGTGCCAGCAGCTGGGAGCGAAGGGTAGTCTATGGCTACACCTTC
TRBJ2-2,TRBV7-8,.,.,CASSLVGRRITGELFF,TGTGCCAGCAGCTTAGTTGGGCGGCGTATCACCGGGGAGCTGTTTTTT
TRBJ1-1,TRBV29-1,.,.,CSAEGPGANTEAFF,TGCAGCGCCGAGGGTCCAGGAGCGAACACTGAAGCTTTCTTT
TRBJ2-5,TRBV29-1,TRBD2,.,CSVGLAEETQYF,TGCAGCGTTGGACTAGCGGAAGAGACCCAGTACTTC
TRBJ1-5,TRBV3-1,.,.,CASSHQADQPQHF,TGTGCCAGCAGCCACCAGGCTGATCAGCCCCAGCATTTT
TRBJ1-1,TRBV23-1,.,once,CASSRKGPFAFF,TGCGCCAGCTCCCGAAAGGGACCTTTCGCTTTCTTT
TRBJ2-1,TRBV20-1,.,.,CSATVAHGTSYNEQFF,TGCAGTGCTACCGTGGCGCACGGGACTTCCTACAATGAGCAGTTCTTC
TRBJ1-6,TRBV7-2,.,.,CASSPLRRGSPLHF,TGTGCCAGCAGCCCTCTTCGGAGGGGTTCACCCCTCCACTTT
TRBJ1-2,TRBV29-1,.,.,CSVDRSAYGYTF,TGCAGCGTTGATAGATCGGCCTATGGCTACACCTTC